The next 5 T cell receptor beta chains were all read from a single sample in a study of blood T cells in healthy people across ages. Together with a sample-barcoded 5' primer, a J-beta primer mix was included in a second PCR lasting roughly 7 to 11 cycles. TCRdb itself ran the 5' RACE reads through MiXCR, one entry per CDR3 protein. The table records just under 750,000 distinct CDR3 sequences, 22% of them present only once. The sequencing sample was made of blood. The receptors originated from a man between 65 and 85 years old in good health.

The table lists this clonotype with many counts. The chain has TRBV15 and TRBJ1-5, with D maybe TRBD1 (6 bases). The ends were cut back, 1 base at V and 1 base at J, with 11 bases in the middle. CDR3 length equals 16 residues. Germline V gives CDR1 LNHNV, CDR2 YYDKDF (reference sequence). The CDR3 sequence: CATSRVFGTSNQPQHF. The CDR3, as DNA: TGTGCCACCAGCAGAGTTTTTGGGACAAGCAATCAGCCCCAGCATTTT.

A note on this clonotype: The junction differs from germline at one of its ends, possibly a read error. The CDR3 region has the DNA TGTGCCAGCAGCTGGACGGGGTCCTTCAATGAGCAGTTCTTC. As protein: CASSWTGSFNEQFF. This sequence joins TRBV7-8 and TRBJ2-1; TRBD2 is a possible D gene (5 bases). The CDR3 totals 14 residues. Germline CDR1 and CDR2: SGHVS and FQNEAQ.

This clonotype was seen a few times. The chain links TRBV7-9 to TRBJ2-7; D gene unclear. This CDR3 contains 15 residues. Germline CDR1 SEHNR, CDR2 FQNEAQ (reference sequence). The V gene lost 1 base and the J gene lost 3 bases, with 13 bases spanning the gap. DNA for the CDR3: TGTGCCAGCAGCTTAGTTGGCACAACCGGCTACGAGCAGTACTTC. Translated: CASSLVGTTGYEQYF.

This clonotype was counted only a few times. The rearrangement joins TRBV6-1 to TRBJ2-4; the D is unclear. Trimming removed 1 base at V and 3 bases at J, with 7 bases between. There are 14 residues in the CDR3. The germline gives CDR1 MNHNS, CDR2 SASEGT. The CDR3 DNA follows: TGTGCCAGCAGTGAAGGGGCCCGCAAAAACATTCAGTACTTC. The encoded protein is CASSEGARKNIQYF.

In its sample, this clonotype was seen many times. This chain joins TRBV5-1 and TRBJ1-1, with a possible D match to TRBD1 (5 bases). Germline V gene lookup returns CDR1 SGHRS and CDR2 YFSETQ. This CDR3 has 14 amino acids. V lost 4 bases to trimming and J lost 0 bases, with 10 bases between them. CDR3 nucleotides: TGCGCCAGCAGCCCTGGGACTTTGAACACTGAAGCTTTCTTT. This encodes CASSPGTLNTEAFF.